This note documents a single TCR beta chain sequence. Its antigen is currently unknown. This sample is drawn from a study of cytomegalovirus exposure and HLA in healthy donors. Study results and caveats: The listing of approximately 160 TCR beta chains classed them as cytomegalovirus-associated. High specificity and sensitivity for cytomegalovirus status were reported for the classifier. Upon later analysis, TCR association rates were observed to vary by HLA locus, being highest for DRB1 and lowest for HLA-C.

The PCR ran on 60 Vbeta and 13 Jbeta primers. Sequenced by immunoSEQ multiplex PCR; TCRdb stores in-frame clones only, minus some. The sample holds 130,000 to 150,000 clones; roughly three quarters are singletons and the top ten take 4.9%. This CDR3 spans 14 amino acids. CDR1 LNHDA and CDR2 SQIVND come from the germline V gene (reference sequence). The V end was cut by 2 bases, the J end by 3 bases, with 11 bases between. When sampled, the donors appeared nominally healthy, though they likely had unrecorded immune exposures. This clonotype originated in a woman in her 50s in good health and CMV-seronegative. The chain has TRBV19 and TRBJ2-7, with D uncertain. Sequencing input: PBMCs. The CDR3 DNA reads TGTGCCAGTAGTATAAAGCACGAAAACTACGAGCAGTACTTC. As protein: CASSIKHENYEQYF.